This T cell receptor beta chain originates from a study of T cell repertoires in cytomegalovirus infection. About the study: CMV infection together with matching HLA type was indicated by public TCR beta signatures. Study observations and caveats: Cumulative public TCR beta family frequency identified CMV carriers with the relevant HLA.

TCRdb analysed the reads with MiXCR anew, one entry per CDR3 protein. The sample lists roughly 990,000 distinct CDR3 sequences, approximately 31% occurring once. A word on this clonotype: Antigen: not known.

CDR1 and CDR2 (germline): LNHDA, SQIVND (reference sequence). With 5 bases removed from V and 1 base from J, the gap between germline ends came to 11 bases. The CDR3 length is 14 residues. This sequence joins TRBV19 and TRBJ1-2; weak D call: TRBD1 (5 bases). The origin of this receptor is a human donor in good health (CMV status not recorded). Some clones in this sample may be carry-over from other donors' samples. The sequences come from cultured CD8+ T cells from PBMCs, collected from culture after CMV antigen stimulation. The CDR3 protein is CASSGGTHNYGYTF. The CDR3 coding sequence is TGTGCCAGTAGTGGAGGGACTCATAACTATGGCTACACCTTC.